The 24 T cell receptor beta chains below come from one sample, sequenced in a study of graft-versus-host responses after intestinal transplantation. Their recognized antigens are unknown. Produced via immunoSEQ multiplex PCR; TCRdb's table is partial and in-frame only. The data show approximately 88,000 clones, less than 95% seen once. This specimen was unstimulated CD4+ T cells sorted from spleen or lymph node cells, taken before transplant. The receptors come from a human donor who was the organ donor for an intestinal transplant.

The J gene is TRBJ2-1, the V gene TRBV7-3; 10 bases match TRBD1. Germline values: CDR1 SGHTA, CDR2 FQGTGA. This CDR3 is 13 amino acids long. V dropped 5 bases and J dropped 9; count of bases not matched to a gene: 4. In DNA form, the CDR3 reads TGTGCCAGCAGCACTGACAGGGGGCTTGAGCAGTTCTTC. Translation gives CASSTDRGLEQFF.

V is TRBV12-5 and J is TRBJ2-5; D unclear. CDR1 is LGHNT and CDR2 is FRNRAP in the germline V gene. The CDR3 loop spans 17 amino acids. V was clipped by 0 bases and J by 4 bases, with 18 bases between them. The DNA for the CDR3 is TGTGCTAGTGGTTTGGTCCCATCCCCTGGGCTGGGAGAGACCCAGTACTTC. The encoded protein is CASGLVPSPGLGETQYF.

This clone was seen a single time. The genes are TRBV9 and TRBJ2-7; D not certain. Trimming stripped 0 bases from V and 0 bases from J, with 7 bases between. CDR1 is SGDLS, CDR2 YYNGEE, per germline. The CDR3 has 14 amino acids. CDR3 in amino acids: CASSVARYSYEQYF. CDR3 coding DNA: TGTGCCAGCAGCGTAGCTAGGTACTCCTACGAGCAGTACTTC.

This rearrangement joins TRBV11-2 to TRBJ2-2; 8 bases are a match to TRBD2. This CDR3 has 16 amino acids. The germline gives CDR1 SGHAT, CDR2 FQNNGV. Trimming at V came to 0 bases and at J to 5 bases, leaving 5 bases not matched to a gene. DNA of the CDR3: TGTGCCAGCAGCTTAGATCCCGGGGGGGCTACCGGGGAGCTGTTTTTT. It specifies CASSLDPGGATGELFF.

The chain's CDR3 is CVRSFTGTETNQPQHF. CDR3 in DNA: TGTGTCAGAAGCTTTACCGGGACAGAAACAAATCAGCCCCAGCATTTT. This chain links TRBV7-5 with TRBJ1-5; TRBD1, as called in the table, went unchecked against the DNA. TRBV7-5 represents a pseudogene. The CDR3 runs to 16 residues.

The CDR3 spells CASSYGADRGRLAFF. Here the CDR3 DNA reads TGTGCCAGCAGTTACGGCGCTGACAGGGGGCGCTTAGCTTTCTTT. The chain has TRBV6-6 and TRBJ1-1; 10 positions agree with TRBD1. This CDR3 spans 15 amino acids. Trimming took 2 bases from V and 10 from J; bases not matched to a gene: 10. Per germline, CDR1 MNHNY and CDR2 SVGAGI (reference sequence).

V and J are TRBV18 and TRBJ1-6; no definite D call. V was cut by 6 bases and J by 7 bases, with 4 bases left in between. The CDR3 has 11 amino acids. Germline V gene lookup returns CDR1 KGHSH and CDR2 LQKENI. DNA for the CDR3: TGTGCCAGCTCCAAAAATTCACCCCTCCACTTT. This encodes CASSKNSPLHF.

The chain uses TRBV7-9 and TRBJ1-6; 7 nucleotides line up with TRBD1. V lost 10 bases, J lost 9 bases, and 12 bases stayed unmatched. CDR1 SEHNR and CDR2 FQNEAQ come from the germline V gene (reference sequence). The CDR3 loop spans 14 amino acids. In nucleotides, the CDR3 is TGTGCCACCCACAGCTCCCAGGGGGGTTCACCCCTCCACTTT. Translated: CATHSSQGGSPLHF.

In the case of this clone: At one end, the junction sequence differs from germline, possibly due to a read error. The J gene is TRBJ1-1, the V gene TRBV4-1, with 10 bases lining up with TRBD1. The CDR3 is 16 amino acids. Germline assignment: CDR1 MGHRA and CDR2 YSYEKL. CDR3 in DNA: TGCGCCAGCAAAGGGTCCGGGACAGGGGCCGGCCCGGGGATTGTCTTT. Its translation is CASKGSGTGAGPGIVF.

The chain links TRBV19 to TRBJ2-1; 7 bases match TRBD1. Germline V lookup: CDR1 LNHDA, CDR2 SQIVND (reference sequence). CDR3 size: 15 residues. V dropped 3 bases and J dropped 4; count of bases not matched to a gene: 6. CDR3: CASSIDRVTYNEQFF. The CDR3 region has the DNA TGTGCCAGTAGTATCGACAGGGTGACTTACAATGAGCAGTTCTTC.

The J gene is TRBJ2-7, the V gene TRBV27; 7 bases match TRBD1. The germline V gene has CDR1 MNHEY and CDR2 SMNVEV (reference sequence). The CDR3 length is 14 residues. V shed 2 bases and J 2 bases; nucleotides not matched to a gene: 3. CDR3 amino acids: CASSLRDSTYEQYF. CDR3 in DNA: TGTGCCAGCAGTTTACGGGACAGTACCTACGAGCAGTACTTC.

This clone was seen a few times. The gene calls are TRBV4-2 and TRBJ2-1, with TRBD2 as a possible D gene (7 bases). V was pared by 8 bases and J by 2 bases, with 13 bases between. Germline CDR1 reads LGHNA; CDR2 reads YNFKEQ. This CDR3 contains 14 residues. Here the CDR3 DNA reads TGTGCCAGCGGGGGGGGCGGGACCTACAATGAGCAGTTCTTC. Protein product: CASGGGGTYNEQFF.

CDR3 sequence: CASSPQGALNQPQHF. The CDR3 DNA sequence: TGTGCCAGCTCACCACAGGGGGCTCTTAATCAGCCCCAGCATTTT. The genes are TRBV18 and TRBJ1-5; the match to TRBD1 covers 7 bases. Germline trimming cut 1 base from V and 4 bases from J; bases unmatched to any gene: 4. CDR1 and CDR2 from the germline V gene are KGHSH and LQKENI. The CDR3 covers 15 residues.

The CDR3 protein is CASSLGGTYYEQYF. The CDR3 DNA sequence: TGTGCCAGCAGCTTGGGCGGAACGTACTACGAGCAGTACTTC. This chain joins TRBV5-8 and TRBJ2-7; D unresolved. The ends were cut back, 0 bases at V and 3 bases at J, with 10 bases in the middle. This CDR3 has 14 amino acids. Germline V lookup: CDR1 SGHTS, CDR2 YDEGEE. Variable domain in full (rest from reference TRBV5-8 and TRBJ2-7): EAGVTQSPTHLIKTRGQQATLRCSPISGHTSVYWYQQALGLGLQFLLWYDEGEERNRGNFPPRFSGRQFPNYSSELNVNALELEDSALYLCASSLGGTYYEQYFGPGTRLTVT.

The genes are TRBV9 and TRBJ1-4; TRBD1 matches at 7 bases. V was clipped by 0 bases and J by 7 bases; unmatched bases: 9. This CDR3 has 16 amino acids. CDR1 and CDR2 from the germline V gene are SGDLS and YYNGEE. CDR3 sequence reads: CASSVGSAGGPEKLFF. The DNA for the CDR3 is TGTGCCAGCAGCGTAGGTTCTGCAGGGGGTCCTGAAAAACTGTTTTTT. The full variable domain, in which reference TRBV9 and TRBJ1-4 provide the parts outside the CDR3, is DSGVTQTPKHLITATGQRVTLRCSPRSGDLSVYWYQQSLDQGLQFLIQYYNGEERAKGNILERFSAQQFPDLHSELNLSSLELGDSALYFCASSVGSAGGPEKLFFGSGTQLSVL.

The chain employs TRBV6-5 and TRBJ1-1, with D unclear. V was shortened by 4 bases and J by 2 bases, with 17 bases between the two germline ends. The CDR3 has 16 amino acids. CDR1 and CDR2 from the germline V gene are MNHEY and SVGAGI. The CDR3 region has the DNA TGTGCCAGCAGTTTAAGTATCCGACAATTCAACACTGAAGCTTTCTTT. It is translated as CASSLSIRQFNTEAFF.

The CDR3 is CATSLITGGFNQPQHF. For the CDR3, the DNA is TGTGCCACCAGCTTGATAACAGGGGGTTTCAATCAGCCCCAGCATTTT. The chain combines TRBV15 with TRBJ1-5; 8 bases fit TRBD1. The germline V gene has CDR1 LNHNV and CDR2 YYDKDF (reference sequence). The V segment lost 5 bases and the J segment 3 bases; nucleotides outside the gene matches: 9. The CDR3 is 16 residues long.

The chain is built from TRBV5-1 and TRBJ2-3; 10 nucleotides agree with TRBD1. Germline loops: CDR1 SGHRS, CDR2 YFSETQ. This CDR3 is 15 amino acids long. Germline trimming cut 4 bases from V and 6 bases from J; bases unmatched to any gene: 8. CDR3 sequence: CASSIGTGEGDTQYF. The DNA for the CDR3 is TGCGCCAGCAGCATCGGGACAGGGGAGGGGGATACGCAGTATTTT.

The chain has TRBV7-3 and TRBJ1-2; tentatively, D is TRBD1 (6 bases). This CDR3 has 13 amino acids. CDR1 is SGHTA and CDR2 is FQGTGA in the germline V gene. V shed 1 base and J shed 3 bases, with 6 bases lying between them. The DNA for the CDR3 is TGTGCCAGCAGCTTAAACAGGGACTATGGCTACACCTTC. It is translated as CASSLNRDYGYTF.

V and J are TRBV12-5 and TRBJ2-6, with D possibly TRBD1 on 5 matching bases. CDR3 length equals 18 residues. V was clipped by 0 bases and J by 4 bases, with 16 bases between them. Germline V gives CDR1 LGHNT, CDR2 FRNRAP. CDR3 nucleotide sequence: TGTGCTAGTGGTTTGGTGGTTGTCAACCCAGGGGGGGCCAACGTCCTGACTTTC. It translates to CASGLVVVNPGGANVLTF.

This clone occurred once. This CDR3 reads CASSQAGTLYNEQFF. The DNA of the CDR3 is TGCGCCAGCAGCCAGGCTGGGACCCTCTACAATGAGCAGTTCTTC. V gene TRBV4-1 combines with J gene TRBJ2-1, with D perhaps given as TRBD1 or TRBD2 (5 bases each). The CDR3 consists of 15 residues. The V gene's germline CDR1 is MGHRA and CDR2 YSYEKL. Trimming took off 3 bases at V and 3 bases at J, with 12 bases between the two ends.

The chain recombines TRBV6-5 with TRBJ2-5; the D call may be TRBD1 or TRBD2 (7 bases each). This CDR3 spans 12 amino acids. V dropped 5 bases and J dropped 11 bases, with 15 bases sitting between them. Germline V gene data show CDR1 as MNHEY and CDR2 as SVGAGI. In DNA, the CDR3 is TGTGCCAGCAGTCTCCAGGGGGGGGAGCAGTACTTC. Its translation: CASSLQGGEQYF.

The chain has TRBV19 and TRBJ1-5; no clear D gene. This CDR3 contains 15 residues. V was cut by 3 bases and J by 4 bases, with 13 bases left in between. Germline CDR1 is LNHDA and CDR2 is SQIVND (reference sequence). The CDR3 loop reads CASSISLPGNQPQHF. The DNA of the CDR3 is TGTGCCAGTAGTATTTCTTTACCGGGAAATCAGCCCCAGCATTTT.

This chain uses TRBV5-4 with TRBJ2-2, with TRBD1 identical over 9 bases. The CDR3 consists of 15 residues. CDR1 and CDR2 (germline): SGHNT, YYREEE (reference sequence). The trim removed 2 bases at V and 7 bases at J, leaving 6 bases unmatched. CDR3 sequence (DNA): TGTGCCAGCAGCTTCATACAGGGGGCAGGCGGGGAGCTGTTTTTT. Amino acid sequence: CASSFIQGAGGELFF.